This TCR beta chain was captured by sequencing in a study of T cell repertoires in cytomegalovirus infection (dated by TCRdb to the late 2010s). Regarding the research as a whole: The peptide stimulations were aimed at well-studied HLA-B-restricted epitopes as well as recently identified HLA-C-restricted CMV epitopes, whose presentation resists viral immunomodulation. Because public TCR beta signatures pointed to carriage of CMV infection together with the matching HLA type, the HLA type of each donor mattered for the analysis.

Turning to this clonotype: The target of this receptor is not known. Per-base qualities were not stored, and no clone one base away is much larger.

Study-wide conclusions, independent of this receptor: The ex vivo response was dominated by HLA-C-restricted CMV-specific TCR beta clonotypes, which also provided the single most frequent clonotype in two of eight donors. Cumulative frequency of public TCR beta family members discriminated carriers of CMV infection plus the relevant HLA type in this cohort and an independent 352-donor cohort.

The germline V gene (reference sequence) gives CDR1 as DFQATT and CDR2 as SNEGSKA. Trimming costs V 0 bases and J 4 bases, and their ends lie 16 bases apart. From its cysteine to its valine, the CDR3 spans 15 amino acids. The sequence is cut down to CDR3 DNA, 45 bases in frame from base 1. Sequencer: Illumina HiSeq 1500. TCRdb took the public reads, trimmed them with fastp at Q25, ran MiXCR for clone calling and kept in-frame beta chains. Each entry is one CDR3 protein sequence, shown with its most common DNA and genes. The sample records hundreds of thousands of distinct CDR3 sequences, roughly a third of which are singletons. The leading ten clones occupy roughly 12% of the sample. This specimen's treatment or condition label, per the study, means: in vitro stimulation with specific CMV peptide epitopes to enrich CMV-specific T cells.

This sample comprised cultured CD8+ T cells from PBMCs, obtained from culture after CMV antigen stimulation. The sequence joins TRBV20-1 to TRBJ2-7; the D gene is perhaps TRBD2, from 6 matching bases. The receptor comes from a human donor in good health (CMV status not recorded). Some clones in this sample may be carry-over from other donors' samples. The DNA sequence follows: TGCAGTGCTAGAGACCTGGGGACTCGGGGGTACGAGCAGTACGTC. Its protein product is CSARDLGTRGYEQYV.